Detailed here is one TCR beta chain. Its cognate antigen is unknown. The data derive from a study of cytomegalovirus exposure and HLA in healthy donors. Study-level points and caveats: The study labeled roughly 160 TCR beta chains cytomegalovirus-associated. In a later analysis, a missense DCLRE1C variant was linked to TCR beta V- and J-gene trimming. Available immune exposure information was restricted to CMV serostatus only.

Primers for the PCR totalled 60 Vbeta and 13 Jbeta. Libraries were prepared by immunoSEQ multiplex PCR; TCRdb keeps only in-frame clonotypes and omits some of them. Of 150,000 to 200,000 clones in the sample, around 81% were seen once. Healthy people donating bone marrow made up the donors. The germline V gene encodes CDR1 MNHEY and CDR2 SVGAGI. Losses at the gene ends were 4 bases for V and 2 bases for J; bases not matched to a gene: 2. CDR3 size: 15 residues. This chain connects TRBV6-5 to TRBJ1-6, with 7 bases aligning to TRBD1. The TCR originated in a man younger than 35 in good health and CMV-seronegative. Material for sequencing was PBMCs. The CDR3 DNA is TGTGCCAGCAGTTTGACAGGGACCTATAATTCACCCCTCCACTTT. This translates into CASSLTGTYNSPLHF.